This entry features one T cell receptor beta chain sequence. The data belong to a study of human T cells and chemical hapten exposure. Time point indicated: pre-sensitization, week 0. Stated treatment: therapeutic diphenylcyclopropenone sensitization with weekly scalp DPC. Donation of samples came from alopecia patients who were 18 to 70 years old and suitable for DPC. TCRdb reprocessed the RACE reads via MiXCR and lists one record per CDR3 protein. The data contain roughly 380,000 distinct CDR3 sequences, roughly 5% of them singletons. The sequencing used whole blood, collected in connection with sensitization to the hapten diphenylcyclopropenone (DPC). The receptor was derived from a woman aged 45-60 years with alopecia areata. Some clones in this sample may be carry-over from other donors' samples.

CDR3 amino acids: CASSPTTGTGGYTF. DNA for the CDR3: TGTGCCAGCAGTCCCACTACAGGGACAGGGGGCTACACCTTC. The J gene is TRBJ1-2, the V gene TRBV27, with 9 bases fitting TRBD1. CDR3 size: 14 residues. The trim removed 5 bases at V and 8 bases at J, leaving 9 bases unmatched. Germline V lookup: CDR1 MNHEY, CDR2 SMNVEV (reference sequence).